The present T cell receptor beta chain was sequenced within a study of blood T cell repertoires in COVID-19 (dated by TCRdb to the early 2020s). Regarding the research as a whole: Samples from collaborators originated in the United States, Italy and Spain and spanned both the acute and convalescent phases of COVID-19. The material from the prospective study consisted of cDNA or gDNA derived from T cells, B-cell-depleted T cells, or PBMCs. Subjects who had been exposed to COVID-19, were actively infected with it, or had recovered from it provided the deeply sampled blood TCRbeta repertoires that made up the dataset. The repertoires were released in a freely available public database meant as a resource for research on the immune response to SARS-CoV-2. The samples were drawn from two sources: the first 160 participants of the ongoing ImmuneRACE study, and 1,000 to 1,500 subjects contributed by 6 global collaborators. Sample metadata almost always included a de-identified subject ID, COVID-19 status, age in years and sex. Where available, HLA class I and class II types were taken from metadata supplied by the sample provider and were not determined by assay-based typing.

Whole blood was collected in K2EDTA tubes by collaborating institutions according to the institutions' own protocols. For TCRbeta analysis, collaborators shipped samples in one of three forms: frozen whole blood, isolated PBMCs, or DNA extracted from either of those sample types. The paper as a whole reports these results and caveats: How much clinical and demographic metadata was included differed by source and by participant, and the metadata was provided uncurated.

On this clone itself: Its antigen is not yet known. Base qualities are not recorded, but no much larger clone differs from it by a single base.

The immunoSEQ Assay, a bias-controlled multiplex PCR, was used to amplify TCRbeta CDR3 regions from genomic DNA. Under the source paper's analysis protocol: The number of nucleated cells in each sample was estimated from the amplification of reference gene primers within the assay. Sequence reads were collapsed and filtered to measure the absolute abundance of every unique TCRbeta CDR3 rearrangement. For each sample, productive Simpson clonality was calculated as the square root of Simpson's diversity index across productive rearrangements. Imported from immuneACCESS, the table was reduced by TCRdb to in-frame sequences with V and J called. These copies leave out some clones; in studies compared against another copy, an unresolved V gene accounts for under half, and the cause of the remainder is not known. Clone size and the V and J calls come from that table; the DNA yielded D and trimming. The table for this sample lists roughly 57,000 clones; around 87% of them were counted only once. Of the sample, 6.9% falls within the top ten clones.

A distance of 12 bases separates the germline ends of V and J, which lose 3 bases and 3 bases respectively. From cysteine to phenylalanine, the CDR3 is 14 amino acids long. Just the 42-base CDR3 DNA is kept, in frame starting at base 1. CDR1 and CDR2 are drawn from the germline V gene: SGDLS, YYNGEE. Recombination joined TRBV9 with TRBJ1-2; the D gene identity is not certain. The specimen sequenced was peripheral blood. This TCR derives from a man aged 55 to 70 with active or convalescent COVID-19. DNA sequence: TGTGCCAGCAGCGCCGCGAGGGTTGACTATGGCTACACCTTC. It codes for CASSAARVDYGYTF.